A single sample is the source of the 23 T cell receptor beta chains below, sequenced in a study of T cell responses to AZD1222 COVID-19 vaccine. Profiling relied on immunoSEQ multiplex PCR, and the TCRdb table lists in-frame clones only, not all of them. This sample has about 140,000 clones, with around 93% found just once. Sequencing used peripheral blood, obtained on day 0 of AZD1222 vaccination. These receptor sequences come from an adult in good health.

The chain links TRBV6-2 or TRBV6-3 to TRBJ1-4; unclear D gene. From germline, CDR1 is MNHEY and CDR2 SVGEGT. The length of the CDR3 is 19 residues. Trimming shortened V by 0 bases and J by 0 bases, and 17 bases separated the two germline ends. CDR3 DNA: TGTGCCAGCAGTTACTCGAGTCAACCCGTCCATGCAACTAATGAAAAACTGTTTTTT. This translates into CASSYSSQPVHATNEKLFF.

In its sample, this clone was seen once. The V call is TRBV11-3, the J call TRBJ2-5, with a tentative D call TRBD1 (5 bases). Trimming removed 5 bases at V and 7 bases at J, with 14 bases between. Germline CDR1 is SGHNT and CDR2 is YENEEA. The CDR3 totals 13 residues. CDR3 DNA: TGTGCCAGCAGCGACCAGGCTAGGGGGACCCAGTACTTC. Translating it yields CASSDQARGTQYF.

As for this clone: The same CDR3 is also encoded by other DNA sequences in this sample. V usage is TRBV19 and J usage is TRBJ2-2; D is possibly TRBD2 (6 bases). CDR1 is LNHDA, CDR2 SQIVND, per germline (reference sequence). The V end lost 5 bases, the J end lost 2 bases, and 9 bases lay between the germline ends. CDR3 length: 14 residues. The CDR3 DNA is TGTGCCAGTAGTCCGGGACTTAACACCGGGGAGCTGTTTTTT. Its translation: CASSPGLNTGELFF.

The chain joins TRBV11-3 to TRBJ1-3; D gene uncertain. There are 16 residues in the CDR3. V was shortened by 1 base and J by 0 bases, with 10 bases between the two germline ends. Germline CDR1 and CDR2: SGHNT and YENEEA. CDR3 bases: TGTGCCAGCAGCTTAGTGTGGGGTGCCTCTGGAAACACCATATATTTT. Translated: CASSLVWGASGNTIYF.

The CDR3 region is CASSPGLAEYNEQFF. The CDR3 nucleotides are TGTGCCAGCAGCCCCGGACTAGCGGAATACAATGAGCAGTTCTTC. The V and J genes are TRBV7-3 and TRBJ2-1, with TRBD2 matching over 10 bases. The CDR3 extends over 15 amino acids. CDR1 SGHTA and CDR2 FQGTGA come from the germline V gene. J gave up 4 bases and V 5 bases, and 5 bases lay outside the gene matches.

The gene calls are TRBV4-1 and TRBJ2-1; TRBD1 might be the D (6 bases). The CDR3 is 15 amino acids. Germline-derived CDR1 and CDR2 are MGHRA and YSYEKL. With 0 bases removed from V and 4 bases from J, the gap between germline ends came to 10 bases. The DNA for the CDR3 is TGCGCCAGCAGCCAAGAGGTAGGGGGATACAATGAGCAGTTCTTC. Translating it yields CASSQEVGGYNEQFF.

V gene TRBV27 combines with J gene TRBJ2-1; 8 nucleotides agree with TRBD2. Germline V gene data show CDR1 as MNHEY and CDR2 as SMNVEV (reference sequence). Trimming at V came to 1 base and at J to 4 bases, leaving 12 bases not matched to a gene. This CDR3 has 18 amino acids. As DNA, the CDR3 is TGTGCCAGCAGTTTATTCTCGATAGCGGGGATAAATTACAATGAGCAGTTCTTC. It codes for CASSLFSIAGINYNEQFF.

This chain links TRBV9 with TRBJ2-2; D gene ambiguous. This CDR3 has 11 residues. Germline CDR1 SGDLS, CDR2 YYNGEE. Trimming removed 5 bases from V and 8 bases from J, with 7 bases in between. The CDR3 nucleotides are TGTGCCAGCAGTAGGTGGGGGGAGCTGTTTTTT. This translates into CASSRWGELFF.

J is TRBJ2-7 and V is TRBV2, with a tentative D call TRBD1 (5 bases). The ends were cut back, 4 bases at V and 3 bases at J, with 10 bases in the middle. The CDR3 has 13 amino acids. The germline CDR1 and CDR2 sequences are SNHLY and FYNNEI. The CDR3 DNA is TGTGCCAGCAGTGGACAGTTGGGCTACGAGCAGTACTTC. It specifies CASSGQLGYEQYF.

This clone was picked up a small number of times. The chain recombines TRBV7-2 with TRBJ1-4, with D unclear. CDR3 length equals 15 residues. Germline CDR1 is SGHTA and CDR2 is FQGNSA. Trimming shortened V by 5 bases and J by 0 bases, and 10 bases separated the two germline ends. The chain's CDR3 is CASSARTTTNEKLFF. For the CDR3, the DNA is TGTGCCAGCAGCGCGAGGACTACAACTAATGAAAAACTGTTTTTT.

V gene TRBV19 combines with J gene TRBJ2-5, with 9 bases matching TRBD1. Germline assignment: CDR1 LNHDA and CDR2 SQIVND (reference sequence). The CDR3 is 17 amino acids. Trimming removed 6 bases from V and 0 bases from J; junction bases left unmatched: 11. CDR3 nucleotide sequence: TGTGCCAGTAGCCCGGAAAGGGACAGGGCGTACCAAGAGACCCAGTACTTC. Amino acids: CASSPERDRAYQETQYF.

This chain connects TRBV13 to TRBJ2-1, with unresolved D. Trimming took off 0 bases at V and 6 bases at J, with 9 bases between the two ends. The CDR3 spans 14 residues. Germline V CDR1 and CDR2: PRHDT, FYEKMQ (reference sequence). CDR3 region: CASSLGRTANEQFF. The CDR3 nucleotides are TGTGCCAGCAGCTTAGGCAGAACAGCCAATGAGCAGTTCTTC.

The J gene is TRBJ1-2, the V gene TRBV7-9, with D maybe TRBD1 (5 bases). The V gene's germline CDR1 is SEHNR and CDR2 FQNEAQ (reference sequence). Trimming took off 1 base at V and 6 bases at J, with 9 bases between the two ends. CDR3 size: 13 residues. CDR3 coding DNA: TGTGCCAGCAGCTTAGGAGGGGAGGATGGCTACACCTTC. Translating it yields CASSLGGEDGYTF.

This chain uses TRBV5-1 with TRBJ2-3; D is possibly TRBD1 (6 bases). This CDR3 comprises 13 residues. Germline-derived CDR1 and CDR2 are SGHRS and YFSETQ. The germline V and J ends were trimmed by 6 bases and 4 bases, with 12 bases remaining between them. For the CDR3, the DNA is TGCGCCAGCACAACAGGGCCAGCAGATACGCAGTATTTT. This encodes CASTTGPADTQYF.

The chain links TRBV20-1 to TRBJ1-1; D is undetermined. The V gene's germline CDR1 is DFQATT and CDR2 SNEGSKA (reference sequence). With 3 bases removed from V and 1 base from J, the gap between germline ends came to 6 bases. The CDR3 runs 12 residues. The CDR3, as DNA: TGCAGTGCTAGTGGCGAGAACACTGAAGCTTTCTTT. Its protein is CSASGENTEAFF.

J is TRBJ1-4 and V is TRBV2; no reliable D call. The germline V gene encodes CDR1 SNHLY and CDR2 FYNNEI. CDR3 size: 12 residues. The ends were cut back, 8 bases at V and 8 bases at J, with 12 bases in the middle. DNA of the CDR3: TGTGCCAGCGGGCCCACGCCCGAAAAACTGTTTTTT. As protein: CASGPTPEKLFF.

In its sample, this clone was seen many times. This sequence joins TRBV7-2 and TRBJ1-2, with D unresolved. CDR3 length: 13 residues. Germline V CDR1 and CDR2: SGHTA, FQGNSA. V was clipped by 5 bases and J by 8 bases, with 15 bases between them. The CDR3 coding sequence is TGTGCCAGCAGCCCTTGGTCAGGTGGGGGCTACACCTTC. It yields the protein CASSPWSGGGYTF.

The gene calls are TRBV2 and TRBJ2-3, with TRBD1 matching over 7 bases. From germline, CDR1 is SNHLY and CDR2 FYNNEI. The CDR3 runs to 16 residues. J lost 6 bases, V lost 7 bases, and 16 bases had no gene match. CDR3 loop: CASIRFGTARGDTQYF. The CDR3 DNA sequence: TGTGCCAGCATCCGATTTGGGACAGCCCGTGGGGATACGCAGTATTTT.

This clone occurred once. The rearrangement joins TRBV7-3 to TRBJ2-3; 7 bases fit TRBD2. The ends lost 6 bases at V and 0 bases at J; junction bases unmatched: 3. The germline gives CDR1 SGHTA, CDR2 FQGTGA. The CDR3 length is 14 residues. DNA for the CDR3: TGTGCCAGCAGGGGAGGGGTTAGCACAGATACGCAGTATTTT. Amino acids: CASRGGVSTDTQYF.

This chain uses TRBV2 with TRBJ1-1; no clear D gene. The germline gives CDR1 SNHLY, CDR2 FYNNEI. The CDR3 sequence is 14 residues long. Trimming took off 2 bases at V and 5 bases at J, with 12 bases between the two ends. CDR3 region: CASSEYPGKTEAFF. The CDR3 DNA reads TGTGCCAGCAGTGAATATCCGGGGAAGACTGAAGCTTTCTTT.

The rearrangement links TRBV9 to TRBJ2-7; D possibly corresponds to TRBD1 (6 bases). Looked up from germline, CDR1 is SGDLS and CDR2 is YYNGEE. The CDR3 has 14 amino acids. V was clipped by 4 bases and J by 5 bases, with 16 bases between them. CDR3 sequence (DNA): TGTGCCAGCAGCTCCTTACCGACAGGCCACGAGCAGTACTTC. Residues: CASSSLPTGHEQYF.

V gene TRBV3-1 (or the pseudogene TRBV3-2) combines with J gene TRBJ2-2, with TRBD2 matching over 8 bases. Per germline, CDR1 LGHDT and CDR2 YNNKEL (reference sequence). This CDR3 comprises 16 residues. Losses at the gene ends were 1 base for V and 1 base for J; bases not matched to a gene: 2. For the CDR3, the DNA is TGTGCCAGCAGCCAAGCGCTAGCGGGGAACACCGGGGAGCTGTTTTTT. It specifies CASSQALAGNTGELFF.

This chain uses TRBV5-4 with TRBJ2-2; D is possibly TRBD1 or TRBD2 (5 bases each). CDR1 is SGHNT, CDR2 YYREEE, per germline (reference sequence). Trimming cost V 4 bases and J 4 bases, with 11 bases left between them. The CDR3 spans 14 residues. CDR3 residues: CASSEGLRTGELFF. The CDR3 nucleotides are TGTGCCAGCAGCGAGGGGCTACGCACCGGGGAGCTGTTTTTT. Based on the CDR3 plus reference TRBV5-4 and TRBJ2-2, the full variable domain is ETGVTQSPTHLIKTRGQQVTLRCSSQSGHNTVSWYQQALGQGPQFIFQYYREEENGRGNFPPRFSGLQFPNYSSELNVNALELDDSALYLCASSEGLRTGELFFGEGSRLTVL.